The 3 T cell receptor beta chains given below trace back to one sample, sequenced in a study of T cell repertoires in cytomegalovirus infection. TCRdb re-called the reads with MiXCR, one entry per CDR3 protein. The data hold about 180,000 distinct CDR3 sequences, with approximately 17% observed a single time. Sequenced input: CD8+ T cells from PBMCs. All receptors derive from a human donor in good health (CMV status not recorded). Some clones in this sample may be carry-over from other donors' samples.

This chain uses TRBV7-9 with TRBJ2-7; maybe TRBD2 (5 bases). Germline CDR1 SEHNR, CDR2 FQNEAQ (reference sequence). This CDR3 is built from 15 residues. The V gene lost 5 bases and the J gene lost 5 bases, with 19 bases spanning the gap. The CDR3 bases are TGTGCCAGCAGCCAGATTCTACGGGGAAAAAACGAGCAGTACTTC. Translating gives CASSQILRGKNEQYF.

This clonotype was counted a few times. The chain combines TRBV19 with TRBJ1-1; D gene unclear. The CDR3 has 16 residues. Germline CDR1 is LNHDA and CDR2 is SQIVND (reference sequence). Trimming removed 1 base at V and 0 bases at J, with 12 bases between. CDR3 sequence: CASSIVEGGMNTEAFF. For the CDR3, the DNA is TGTGCCAGTAGTATAGTCGAGGGAGGGATGAACACTGAAGCTTTCTTT.

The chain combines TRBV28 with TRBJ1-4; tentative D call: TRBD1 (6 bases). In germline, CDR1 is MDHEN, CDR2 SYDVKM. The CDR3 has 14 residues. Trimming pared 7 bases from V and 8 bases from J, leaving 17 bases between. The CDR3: CASTSGGSGEKLFF. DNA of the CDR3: TGTGCCAGCACGTCCGGGGGCAGCGGGGAAAAACTGTTTTTT.